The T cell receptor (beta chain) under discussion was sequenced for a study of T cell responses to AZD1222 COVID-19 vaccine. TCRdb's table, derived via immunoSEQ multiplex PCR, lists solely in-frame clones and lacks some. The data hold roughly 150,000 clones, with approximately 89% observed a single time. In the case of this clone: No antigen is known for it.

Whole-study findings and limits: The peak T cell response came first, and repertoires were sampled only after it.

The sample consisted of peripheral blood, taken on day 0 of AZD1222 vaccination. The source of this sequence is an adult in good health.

CDR3 sequence: CASSMGFGGANVLTF. DNA for the CDR3: TGTGCCAGTAGTATGGGATTCGGTGGGGCCAACGTCCTGACTTTC. The chain couples TRBV19 to TRBJ2-6; D is undetermined. The CDR3 length is 15 residues. V lost 3 bases, J lost 3 bases, and 9 bases lay in between. Germline assignment: CDR1 LNHDA and CDR2 SQIVND (reference sequence).